This TCR beta chain was retrieved from a study of shared clonotypes between healthy human individuals. The V and J ends lost 0 bases and 4 bases respectively, with 16 bases between them. The CDR3 contains 16 residues. Germline loops: CDR1 SGHRS, CDR2 YFSETQ. Sequencing was performed with immunoSEQ multiplex PCR; in TCRdb, only in-frame clones are kept and a portion is missing. The sample shows around 1.9 million clones, about 93% of them seen only once. CD45RO-negative, CCR7-positively selected cells formed the naive CD8 fraction, excluding terminally differentiated effector memory CD45RA+ cells. V is TRBV5-1 and J is TRBJ1-2; D unclear. The source is a man between 18 and 35 years old in good health. Some clones in this sample may be carry-over from other donors' samples. The source material was naive CD8+ T cells from PBMCs. CDR3 DNA: TGCGCCAGCAGCTTGGCTAGCGTCAGCACCTTCTATGGCTACACCTTC. Translated, it gives CASSLASVSTFYGYTF.